This T cell receptor (beta chain) was sequenced in a study of T cells after yellow fever vaccination. Study-wide findings and caveats: Contaminants from the bulk population, in the form of abundant clonotypes, could be found in FACS-sorted repertoires.

Trimming stripped 5 bases from V and 1 base from J, with 14 bases between. CDR3 length equals 16 residues. From germline, CDR1 is SGHVS and CDR2 FNYEAQ. Researchers made TCR cDNA using 5'RACE template switching, and this step added a universal primer site and UMIs. TCRdb used MiXCR to reprocess the 5' RACE reads, holding one entry per CDR3 protein. Here the sample spans some 350,000 distinct CDR3 sequences, 8.7% being singletons. This clonotype has only a few counts. Antigen specificity is unknown. The chain carries TRBV7-6 and TRBJ2-2; no firm D call. The specimen was PBMCs, collected on the day of the first yellow fever vaccination. The receptor was derived from a man aged 18 to 35 who received the YFV17D yellow fever vaccine. The CDR3 DNA is TGTGCCAGCAGCCCACTCCCGGGTGTGAACACCGGGGAGCTGTTTTTT. This translates into CASSPLPGVNTGELFF.